This T cell receptor (beta chain) was obtained from a study of T cell responses to AZD1222 COVID-19 vaccine. With respect to this clone: The antigen is unknown.

Some clones are missing from TCRdb's copy, which holds only in-frame ones; the method was immunoSEQ multiplex PCR. The sample yields some 190,000 clones, about 93% seen once. Points from the study as a whole: Donors were chiefly white British, with a greater number of females, and clonal diversity was perhaps underestimated. The number of AZD1222 recipients seropositive at baseline was only five or six. Vaccine-related CD4 TCRs covered spike, predominating at 160-218 and 743-854.

The junction had 6 bases not matched to a gene; V was cut back by 5 bases and J by 6 bases. CDR3 length equals 13 residues. The V gene's germline CDR1 is MNHEY and CDR2 SVGAGI. The sample in question was peripheral blood, obtained 28 days after the second AZD1222 dose. The chain employs TRBV6-5 and TRBJ1-2, with 7 nucleotides matching TRBD1. This receptor was identified in an adult who received the AZD1222 COVID-19 vaccine. The CDR3 sequence is CASSNSGGNGYTF. For the CDR3, the DNA is TGTGCCAGCAGTAATTCAGGGGGGAATGGCTACACCTTC.